The 6 T cell receptor beta chains presented below share a single source sample, sequenced in a study of cytomegalovirus exposure and HLA in healthy donors. Both 60 Vbeta primers and 13 Jbeta primers went into the PCR. The method was immunoSEQ multiplex PCR; TCRdb's version includes in-frame clones alone and lacks a portion of them. The profile shows about 180,000 clones, over 70% of them singletons. The sequencing input was PBMCs. The origin of the receptors is a woman aged 30 to 39 in good health and CMV-seronegative.

The chain is built from TRBV5-1 and TRBJ2-7; 11 bases fit TRBD1. From germline, CDR1 is SGHRS and CDR2 YFSETQ. The V and J ends lost 4 bases and 4 bases, in that order; junction bases with no gene match: 7. The CDR3 is made up of 15 amino acids. CDR3 coding DNA: TGCGCCAGCAGCACACTAGGACAGGGGGCGTACGAGCAGTACTTC. It specifies CASSTLGQGAYEQYF.

The genes are TRBV28 and TRBJ1-4; D is ambiguous. V lost 1 base, J lost 8 bases, and 8 bases lay in between. The CDR3 spans 13 residues. From germline, CDR1 is MDHEN and CDR2 SYDVKM. The CDR3 loop is CASSLYTGEKLFF. The DNA for the CDR3 is TGTGCCAGCAGTTTATACACGGGAGAAAAACTGTTTTTT.

The V and J genes are TRBV10-3 and TRBJ2-3, with 11 bases identical to TRBD2. Per the germline V gene, CDR1 is ENHRY and CDR2 is SYGVKD. CDR3 length: 18 amino acids. V lost 2 bases, J lost 1 base, and 8 bases stayed unmatched. The CDR3 coding sequence is TGTGCCATCAGTGAGCTCCTAGCGGGGGGCGGTGGCACAGATACGCAGTATTTT. Its translation is CAISELLAGGGGTDTQYF.

The chain uses TRBV6-1 and TRBJ1-1; D is possibly TRBD1 (5 bases). Looked up from germline, CDR1 is MNHNS and CDR2 is SASEGT. Deletions cut 4 bases from V and 1 base from J, with 7 bases between. The CDR3 spans 13 residues. DNA of the CDR3: TGTGCCAGCAGTGCCCAGGGGAACACTGAAGCTTTCTTT. Protein sequence: CASSAQGNTEAFF.

This chain links TRBV15 with TRBJ2-3; 7 nucleotides line up with TRBD2. The V gene end was trimmed by 1 base and the J gene end by 2 bases; junction bases not matched to a gene: 6. This CDR3 spans 16 amino acids. Looked up from germline, CDR1 is LNHNV and CDR2 is YYDKDF (reference sequence). The CDR3 region is CATSRGLAADTDTQYF. CDR3 in DNA: TGTGCCACCAGCAGAGGACTAGCTGCTGACACAGATACGCAGTATTTT.

V gene TRBV6-1 combines with J gene TRBJ1-1, with 8 bases fitting TRBD1. This CDR3 contains 15 residues. Germline V gene sequence: CDR1 MNHNS, CDR2 SASEGT. V lost 6 bases and J lost 4; bases outside the gene matches: 10. The DNA of the CDR3 is TGTGCCAGCAGCCGAGCAGGGGGCAAAAGCACTGAAGCTTTCTTT. Its protein product is CASSRAGGKSTEAFF.